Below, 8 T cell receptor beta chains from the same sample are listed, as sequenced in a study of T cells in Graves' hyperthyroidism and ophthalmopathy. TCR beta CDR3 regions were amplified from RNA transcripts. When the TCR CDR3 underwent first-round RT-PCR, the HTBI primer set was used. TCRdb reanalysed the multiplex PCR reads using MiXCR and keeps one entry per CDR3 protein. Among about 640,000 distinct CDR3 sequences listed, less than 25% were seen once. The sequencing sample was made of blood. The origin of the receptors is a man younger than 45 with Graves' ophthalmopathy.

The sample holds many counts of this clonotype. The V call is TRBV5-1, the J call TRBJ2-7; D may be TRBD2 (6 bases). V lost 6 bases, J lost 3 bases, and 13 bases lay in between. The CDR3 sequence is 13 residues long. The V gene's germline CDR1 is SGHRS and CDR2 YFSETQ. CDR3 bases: TGCGCCAGCACTGGAGGGAAGAACTACGAGCAGTACTTC. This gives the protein CASTGGKNYEQYF.

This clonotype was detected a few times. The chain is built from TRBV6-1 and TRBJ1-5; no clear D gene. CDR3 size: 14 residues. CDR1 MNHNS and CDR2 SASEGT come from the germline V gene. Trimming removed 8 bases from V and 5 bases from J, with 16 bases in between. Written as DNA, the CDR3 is TGTGCCAGCCATTACAATCCCCTTTATCAGCCCCAGCATTTT. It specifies CASHYNPLYQPQHF.

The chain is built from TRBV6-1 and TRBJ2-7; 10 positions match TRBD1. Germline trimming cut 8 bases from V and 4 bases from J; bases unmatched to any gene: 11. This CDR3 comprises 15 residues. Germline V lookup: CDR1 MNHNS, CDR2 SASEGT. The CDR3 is CASRDRGAGRYEQYF. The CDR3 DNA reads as TGTGCCAGCCGGGACAGGGGAGCGGGACGATACGAGCAGTACTTC.

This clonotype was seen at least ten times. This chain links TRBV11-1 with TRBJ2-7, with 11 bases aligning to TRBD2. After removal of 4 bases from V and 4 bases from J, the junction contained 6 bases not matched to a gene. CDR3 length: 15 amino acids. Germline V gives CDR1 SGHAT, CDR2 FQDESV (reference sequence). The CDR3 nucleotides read TGTGCCAGCAGCTCACTAGCGGGAGTCGGGTACGAGCAGTACTTC. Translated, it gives CASSSLAGVGYEQYF.

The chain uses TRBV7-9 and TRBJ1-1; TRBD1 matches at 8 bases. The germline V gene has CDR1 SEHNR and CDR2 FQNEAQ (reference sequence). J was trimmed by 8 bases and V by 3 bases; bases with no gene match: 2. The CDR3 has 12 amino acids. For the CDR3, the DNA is TGTGCCAGCAGCTTTGGGGACAGGGAAGCTTTCTTT. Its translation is CASSFGDREAFF.

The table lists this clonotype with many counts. This chain's CDR3 is CASSSGGSQMGGYTF. The CDR3, as DNA: TGTGCCAGCAGTTCTGGAGGGAGCCAGATGGGAGGCTACACCTTC. The chain combines TRBV27 with TRBJ1-2; D is unclear. This CDR3 is 15 amino acids long. The V gene lost 4 bases and the J gene lost 8 bases, with 20 bases spanning the gap. The germline V gene has CDR1 MNHEY and CDR2 SMNVEV (reference sequence).

The CDR3 spells CASSPLQPAGGREQFF. The CDR3 DNA sequence: TGTGCCAGCTCACCACTCCAGCCGGCGGGAGGGCGGGAGCAGTTCTTC. The V and J genes are TRBV18 and TRBJ2-1; 9 bases map to TRBD2. Per germline, CDR1 KGHSH and CDR2 LQKENI. CDR3 size: 16 residues. The V and J ends lost 1 base and 10 bases, in that order; junction bases with no gene match: 11.

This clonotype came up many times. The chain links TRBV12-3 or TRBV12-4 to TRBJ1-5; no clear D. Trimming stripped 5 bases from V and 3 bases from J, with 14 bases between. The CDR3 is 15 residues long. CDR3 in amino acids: CASSAAGGSNQPQHF. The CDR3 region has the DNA TGTGCCAGCAGTGCCGCGGGTGGCTCCAATCAGCCCCAGCATTTT.